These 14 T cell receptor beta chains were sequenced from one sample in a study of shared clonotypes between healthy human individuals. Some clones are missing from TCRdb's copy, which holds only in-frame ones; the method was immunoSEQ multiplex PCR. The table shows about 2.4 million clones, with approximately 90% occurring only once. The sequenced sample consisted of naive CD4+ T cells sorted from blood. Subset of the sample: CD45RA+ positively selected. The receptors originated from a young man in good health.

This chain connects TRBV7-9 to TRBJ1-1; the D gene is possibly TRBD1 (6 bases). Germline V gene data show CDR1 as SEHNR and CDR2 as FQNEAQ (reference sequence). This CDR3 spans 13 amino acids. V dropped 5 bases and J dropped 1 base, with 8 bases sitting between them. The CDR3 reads CASSAGQNTEAFF. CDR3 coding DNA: TGTGCCAGCAGCGCGGGACAGAACACTGAAGCTTTCTTT.

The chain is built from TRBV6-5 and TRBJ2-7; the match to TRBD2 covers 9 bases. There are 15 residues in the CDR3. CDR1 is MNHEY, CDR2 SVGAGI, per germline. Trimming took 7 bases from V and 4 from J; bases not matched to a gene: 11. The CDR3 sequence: CASKPGGGRAYEQYF. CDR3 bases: TGTGCCAGCAAACCCGGAGGCGGGAGGGCTTACGAGCAGTACTTC.

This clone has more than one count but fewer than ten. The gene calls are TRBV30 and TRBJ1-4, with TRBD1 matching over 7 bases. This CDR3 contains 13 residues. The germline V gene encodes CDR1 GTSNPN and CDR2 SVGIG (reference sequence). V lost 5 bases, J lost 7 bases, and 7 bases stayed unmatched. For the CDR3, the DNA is TGTGCCTGGGGACCGACAGGGCCTGAAAAACTGTTTTTT. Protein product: CAWGPTGPEKLFF.

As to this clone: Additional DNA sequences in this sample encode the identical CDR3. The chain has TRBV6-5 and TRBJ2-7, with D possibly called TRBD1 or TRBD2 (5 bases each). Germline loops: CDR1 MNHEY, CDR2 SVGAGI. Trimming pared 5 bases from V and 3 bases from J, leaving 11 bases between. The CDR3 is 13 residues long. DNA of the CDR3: TGTGCCAGCAGTCGGGACCGGGGCTACGAGCAGTACTTC. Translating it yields CASSRDRGYEQYF.

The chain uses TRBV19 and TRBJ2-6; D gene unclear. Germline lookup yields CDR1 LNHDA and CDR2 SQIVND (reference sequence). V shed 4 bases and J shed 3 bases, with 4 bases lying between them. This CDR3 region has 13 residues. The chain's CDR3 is CASSKGGANVLTF. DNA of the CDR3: TGTGCCAGTAGTAAGGGTGGGGCCAACGTCCTGACTTTC.

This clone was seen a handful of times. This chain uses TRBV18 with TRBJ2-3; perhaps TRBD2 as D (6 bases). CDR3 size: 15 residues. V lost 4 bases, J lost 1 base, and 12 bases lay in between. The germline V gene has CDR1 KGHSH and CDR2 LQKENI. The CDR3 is CASSLVGGGTDTQYF. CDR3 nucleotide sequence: TGTGCCAGCTCACTCGTCGGAGGGGGCACAGATACGCAGTATTTT.

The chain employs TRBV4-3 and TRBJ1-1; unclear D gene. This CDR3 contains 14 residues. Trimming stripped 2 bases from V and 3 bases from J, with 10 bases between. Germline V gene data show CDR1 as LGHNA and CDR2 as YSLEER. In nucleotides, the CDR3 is TGCGCCAGCAGCCAATTGCGGGTTGACACTGAAGCTTTCTTT. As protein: CASSQLRVDTEAFF.

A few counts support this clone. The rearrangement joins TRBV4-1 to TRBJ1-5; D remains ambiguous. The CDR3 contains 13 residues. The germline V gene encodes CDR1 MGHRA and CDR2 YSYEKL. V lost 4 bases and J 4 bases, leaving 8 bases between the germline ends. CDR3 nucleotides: TGCGCCAGCAGCCGGCTCCAGAATCAGCCCCAGCATTTT. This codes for CASSRLQNQPQHF.

CDR3 sequence: CASSPAEVGYGYTF. CDR3 nucleotide sequence: TGTGCCAGCTCACCAGCGGAGGTCGGCTATGGCTACACCTTC. The chain uses TRBV18 and TRBJ1-2; D remains ambiguous. V lost 2 bases to trimming and J lost 4 bases, with 11 bases between them. Looked up from germline, CDR1 is KGHSH and CDR2 is LQKENI. The CDR3 runs 14 residues.

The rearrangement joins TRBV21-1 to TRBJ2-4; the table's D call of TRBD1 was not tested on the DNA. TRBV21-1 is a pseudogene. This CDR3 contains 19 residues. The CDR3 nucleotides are TGTGCCAGCAGCGGTCCAAGTCGGGACAGAGATCTAGCCAAAAACATTCAGTACTTC. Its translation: CASSGPSRDRDLAKNIQYF.

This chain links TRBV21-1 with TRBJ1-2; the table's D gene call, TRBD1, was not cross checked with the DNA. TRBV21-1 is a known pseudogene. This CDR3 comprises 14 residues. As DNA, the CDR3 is TGTGCCAGCAGCATCCACAGGGCAGACTATGGCTACACCTTC. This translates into CASSIHRADYGYTF.

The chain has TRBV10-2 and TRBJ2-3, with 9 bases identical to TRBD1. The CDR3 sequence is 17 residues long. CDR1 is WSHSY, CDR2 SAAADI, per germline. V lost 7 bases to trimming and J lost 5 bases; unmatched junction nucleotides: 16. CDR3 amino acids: CASTEPFRDREGDTQYF. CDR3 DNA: TGCGCCAGCACTGAACCTTTCCGGGACAGGGAGGGAGATACGCAGTATTTT.

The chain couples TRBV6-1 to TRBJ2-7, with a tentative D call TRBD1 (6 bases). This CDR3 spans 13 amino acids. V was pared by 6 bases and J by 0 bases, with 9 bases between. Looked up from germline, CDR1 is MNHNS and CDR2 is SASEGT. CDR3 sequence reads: CASRQGHSYEQYF. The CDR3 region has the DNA TGTGCCAGCAGGCAGGGGCACTCCTACGAGCAGTACTTC.

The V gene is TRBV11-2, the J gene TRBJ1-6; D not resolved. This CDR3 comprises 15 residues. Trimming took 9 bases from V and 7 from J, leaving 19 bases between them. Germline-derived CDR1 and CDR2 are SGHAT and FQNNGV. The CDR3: CASRPVQGKNSPLHF. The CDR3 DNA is TGTGCCAGTCGACCCGTCCAAGGGAAAAATTCACCCCTCCACTTT.